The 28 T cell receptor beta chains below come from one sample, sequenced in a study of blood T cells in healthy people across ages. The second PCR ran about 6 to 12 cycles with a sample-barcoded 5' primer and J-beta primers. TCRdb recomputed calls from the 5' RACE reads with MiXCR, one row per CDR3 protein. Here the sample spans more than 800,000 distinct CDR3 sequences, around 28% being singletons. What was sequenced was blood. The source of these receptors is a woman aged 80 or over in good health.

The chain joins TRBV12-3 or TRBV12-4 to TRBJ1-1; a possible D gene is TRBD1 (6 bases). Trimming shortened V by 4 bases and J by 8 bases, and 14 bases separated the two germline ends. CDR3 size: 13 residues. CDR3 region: CASSSREGEEAFF. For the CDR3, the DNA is TGTGCCAGCAGTTCCCGGGAGGGGGAAGAAGCTTTCTTT.

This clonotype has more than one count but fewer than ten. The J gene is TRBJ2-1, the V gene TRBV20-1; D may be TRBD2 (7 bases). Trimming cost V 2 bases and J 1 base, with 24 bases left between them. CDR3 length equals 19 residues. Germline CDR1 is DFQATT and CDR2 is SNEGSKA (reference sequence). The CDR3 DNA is TGCAGTGCTAGACCTGCTACTCGAGGGGGGGCCCTATCCTACAATGAGCAGTTCTTC. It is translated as CSARPATRGGALSYNEQFF.

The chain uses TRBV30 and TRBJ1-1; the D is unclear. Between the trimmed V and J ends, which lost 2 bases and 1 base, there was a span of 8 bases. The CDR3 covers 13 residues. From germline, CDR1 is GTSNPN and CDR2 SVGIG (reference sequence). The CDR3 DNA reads TGTGCCTGGAGTCCCGGCTGGAACACTGAAGCTTTCTTT. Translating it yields CAWSPGWNTEAFF.

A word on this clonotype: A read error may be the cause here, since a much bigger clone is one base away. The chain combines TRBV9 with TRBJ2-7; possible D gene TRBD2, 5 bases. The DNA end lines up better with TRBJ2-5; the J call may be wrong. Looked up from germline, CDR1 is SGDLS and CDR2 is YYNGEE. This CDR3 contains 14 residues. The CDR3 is CASSPTPREGTQYF. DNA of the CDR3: TGTGCCAGCAGCCCTACCCCGAGGGAAGGGACCCAGTACTTC.

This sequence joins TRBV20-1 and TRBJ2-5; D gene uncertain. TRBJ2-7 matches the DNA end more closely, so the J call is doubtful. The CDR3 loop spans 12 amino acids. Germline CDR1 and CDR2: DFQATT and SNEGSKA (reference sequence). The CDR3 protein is CSASGGTDEQYF. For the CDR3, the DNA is TGCAGTGCTAGTGGCGGTACCGACGAGCAGTACTTC.

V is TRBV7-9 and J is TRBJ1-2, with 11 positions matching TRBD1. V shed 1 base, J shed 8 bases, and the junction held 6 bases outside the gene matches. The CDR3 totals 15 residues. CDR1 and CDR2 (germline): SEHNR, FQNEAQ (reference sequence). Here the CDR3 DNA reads TGTGCCAGCAGCTTAGAGGGACAGGGGGTGAGAGGCTACACCTTC. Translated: CASSLEGQGVRGYTF.

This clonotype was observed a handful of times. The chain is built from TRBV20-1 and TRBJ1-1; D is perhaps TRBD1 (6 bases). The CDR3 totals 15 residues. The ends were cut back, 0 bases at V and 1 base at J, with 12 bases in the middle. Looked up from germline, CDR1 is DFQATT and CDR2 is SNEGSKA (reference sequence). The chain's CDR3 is CSARERGTTNTEAFF. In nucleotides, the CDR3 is TGCAGTGCTAGAGAGAGGGGGACTACGAACACTGAAGCTTTCTTT.

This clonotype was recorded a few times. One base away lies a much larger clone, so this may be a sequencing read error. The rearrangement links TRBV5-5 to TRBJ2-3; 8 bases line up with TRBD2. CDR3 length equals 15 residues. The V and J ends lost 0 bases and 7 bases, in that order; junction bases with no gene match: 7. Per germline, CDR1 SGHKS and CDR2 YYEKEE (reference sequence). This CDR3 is CASSLVRRGEHTQYF. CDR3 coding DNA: TGTGCCAGCAGCTTGGTACGGCGGGGGGAGCATACGCAGTATTTT.

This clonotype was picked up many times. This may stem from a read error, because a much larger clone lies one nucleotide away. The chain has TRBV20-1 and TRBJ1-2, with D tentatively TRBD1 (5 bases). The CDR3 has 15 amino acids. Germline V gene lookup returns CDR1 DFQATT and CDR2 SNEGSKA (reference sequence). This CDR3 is CNARDTGARGYGYTF. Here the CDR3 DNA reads TGCAATGCTAGAGACACCGGGGCCCGGGGGTATGGCTACACCTTC.

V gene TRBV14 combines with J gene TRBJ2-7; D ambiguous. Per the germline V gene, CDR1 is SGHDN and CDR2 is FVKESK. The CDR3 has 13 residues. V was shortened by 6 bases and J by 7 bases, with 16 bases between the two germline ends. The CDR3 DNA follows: TGTGCCAGCAGTCCCCTCTACTACAATGAGCAGTACTTC. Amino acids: CASSPLYYNEQYF. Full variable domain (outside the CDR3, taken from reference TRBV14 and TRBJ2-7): EAGVTQFPSHSVIEKGQTVTLRCDPISGHDNLYWYRRVMGKEIKFLLHFVKESKQDESGMPNNRFLAERTGGTYSTLKVQPAELEDSGVYFCASSPLYYNEQYFGPGTRLTVT.

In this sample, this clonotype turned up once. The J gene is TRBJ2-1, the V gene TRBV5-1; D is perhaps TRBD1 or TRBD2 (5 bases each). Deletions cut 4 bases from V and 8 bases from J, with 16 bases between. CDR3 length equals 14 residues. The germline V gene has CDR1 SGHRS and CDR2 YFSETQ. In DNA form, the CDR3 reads TGCGCCAGCAGCGCTACTAAGGGGACCTATGAGCAGTTCTTC. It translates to CASSATKGTYEQFF.

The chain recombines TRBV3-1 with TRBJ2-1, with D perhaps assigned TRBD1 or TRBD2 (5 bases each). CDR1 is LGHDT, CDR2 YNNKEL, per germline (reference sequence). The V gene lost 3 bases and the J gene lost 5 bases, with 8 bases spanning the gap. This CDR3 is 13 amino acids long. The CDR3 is CASSQWGNNEQFF. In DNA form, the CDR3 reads TGTGCCAGCAGCCAGTGGGGGAACAATGAGCAGTTCTTC.

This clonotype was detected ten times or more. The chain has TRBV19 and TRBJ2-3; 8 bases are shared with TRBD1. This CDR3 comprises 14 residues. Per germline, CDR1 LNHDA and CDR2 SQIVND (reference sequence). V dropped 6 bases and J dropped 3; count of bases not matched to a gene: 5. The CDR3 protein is CASRSQGETDTQYF. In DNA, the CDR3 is TGTGCCAGTAGGTCACAGGGGGAAACAGATACGCAGTATTTT.

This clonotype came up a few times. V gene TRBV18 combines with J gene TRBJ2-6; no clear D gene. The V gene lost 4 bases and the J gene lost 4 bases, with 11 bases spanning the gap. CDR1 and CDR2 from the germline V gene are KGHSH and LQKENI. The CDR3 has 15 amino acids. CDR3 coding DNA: TGTGCCAGCTCACGATCCCAATCGGGGGCCAACGTCCTGACTTTC. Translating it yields CASSRSQSGANVLTF. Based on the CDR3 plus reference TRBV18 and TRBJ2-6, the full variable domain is NAGVMQNPRHLVRRRGQEARLRCSPMKGHSHVYWYRQLPEEGLKFMVYLQKENIIDESGMPKERFSAEFPKEGPSILRIQQVVRGDSAAYFCASSRSQSGANVLTFGAGSRLTVL.

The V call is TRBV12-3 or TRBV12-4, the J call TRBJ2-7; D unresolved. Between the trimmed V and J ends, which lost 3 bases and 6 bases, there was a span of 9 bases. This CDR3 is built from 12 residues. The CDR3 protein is CASSLGNAEQYV. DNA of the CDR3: TGTGCCAGCAGTTTGGGCAACGCCGAGCAGTACGTC.

This CDR3 is CASSPDPRGGRGEQYF. As DNA, the CDR3 is TGTGCCAGCAGCCCAGATCCGCGGGGGGGCCGGGGCGAGCAGTACTTC. The chain recombines TRBV7-2 with TRBJ2-7; 9 bases are a match to TRBD2. This CDR3 is 16 amino acids long. Per germline, CDR1 SGHTA and CDR2 FQGNSA. V gave up 5 bases and J gave up 6 bases; unmatched junction bases: 14. The full variable domain, completed using reference TRBV7-2 and TRBJ2-7, is GAGVSQSPSNKVTEKGKDVELRCDPISGHTALYWYRQSLGQGLEFLIYFQGNSAPDKSGLPSDRFSAERTGGSVSTLTIQRTQQEDSAVYLCASSPDPRGGRGEQYFGPGTRLTVT.

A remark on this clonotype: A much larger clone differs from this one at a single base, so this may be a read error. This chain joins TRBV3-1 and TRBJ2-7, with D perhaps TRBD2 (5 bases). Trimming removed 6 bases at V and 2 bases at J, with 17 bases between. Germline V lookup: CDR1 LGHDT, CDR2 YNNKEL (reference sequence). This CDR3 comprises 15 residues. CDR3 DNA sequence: TGTGCCAGCAGAGAGGCTCCGGGATCCGCCTACGAGCAGTACTTC. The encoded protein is CASREAPGSAYEQYF.

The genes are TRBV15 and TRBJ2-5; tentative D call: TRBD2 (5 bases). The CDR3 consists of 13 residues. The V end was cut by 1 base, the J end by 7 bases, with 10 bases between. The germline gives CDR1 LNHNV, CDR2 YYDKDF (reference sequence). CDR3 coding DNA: TGTGCCACCAGCAGAGGAAGCGGAGGGACCCAGTACTTC. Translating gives CATSRGSGGTQYF.

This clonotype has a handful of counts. The CDR3 loop reads CSAAGTSGGTVGTQYF. In DNA form, the CDR3 reads TGCAGTGCTGCTGGGACTAGCGGGGGGACAGTGGGTACGCAGTATTTT. V usage is TRBV20-1 and J usage is TRBJ2-3; 15 bases agree with TRBD2. Trimming took 5 bases from V and 8 from J; bases not matched to a gene: 11. Germline lookup yields CDR1 DFQATT and CDR2 SNEGSKA (reference sequence). This CDR3 is 16 amino acids long.

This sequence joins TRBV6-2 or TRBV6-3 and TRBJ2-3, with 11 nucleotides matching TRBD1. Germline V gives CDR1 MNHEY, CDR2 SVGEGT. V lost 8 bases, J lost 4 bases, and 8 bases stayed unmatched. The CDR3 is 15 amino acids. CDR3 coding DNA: TGTGCCAGCGGGGGACGGGGACAGGGGGCAGATACGCAGTATTTT. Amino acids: CASGGRGQGADTQYF.

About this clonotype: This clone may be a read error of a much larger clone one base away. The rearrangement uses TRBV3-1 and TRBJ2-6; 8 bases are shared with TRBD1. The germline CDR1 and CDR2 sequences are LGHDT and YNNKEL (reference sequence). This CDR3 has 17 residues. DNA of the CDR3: TGTGCCAGCACAAATCGTCAGGGGGCGCCTGGGACCAACGTCCTGACTTTC. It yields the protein CASTNRQGAPGTNVLTF.

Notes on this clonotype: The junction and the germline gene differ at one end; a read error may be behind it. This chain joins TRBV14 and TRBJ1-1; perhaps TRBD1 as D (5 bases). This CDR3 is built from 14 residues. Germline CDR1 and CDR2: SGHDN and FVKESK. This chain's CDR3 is CAGSQDLRAGEAFF. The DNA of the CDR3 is TGTGCCGGCAGCCAAGATCTCAGGGCGGGTGAAGCTTTCTTT.

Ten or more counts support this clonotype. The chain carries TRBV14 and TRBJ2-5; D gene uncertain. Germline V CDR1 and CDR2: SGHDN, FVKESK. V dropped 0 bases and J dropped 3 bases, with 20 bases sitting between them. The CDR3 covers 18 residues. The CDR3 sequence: CASSQEPPGLRWEETQYF. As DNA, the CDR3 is TGTGCCAGCAGCCAAGAACCTCCGGGCCTGAGGTGGGAAGAGACCCAGTACTTC.

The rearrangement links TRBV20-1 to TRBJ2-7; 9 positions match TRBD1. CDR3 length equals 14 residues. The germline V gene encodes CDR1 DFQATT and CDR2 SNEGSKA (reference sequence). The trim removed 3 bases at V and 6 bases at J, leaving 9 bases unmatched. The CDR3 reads CSARVPGTGPEQYF. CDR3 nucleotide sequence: TGCAGTGCTAGGGTACCCGGGACAGGGCCCGAGCAGTACTTC.

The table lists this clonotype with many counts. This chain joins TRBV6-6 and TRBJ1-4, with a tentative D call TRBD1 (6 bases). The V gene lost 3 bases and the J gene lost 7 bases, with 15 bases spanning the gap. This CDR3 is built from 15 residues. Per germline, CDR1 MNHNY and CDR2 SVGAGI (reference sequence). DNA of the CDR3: TGTGCCAGCAGTTATCAGCAGGGGTCCGGTGAAAAACTGTTTTTT. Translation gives CASSYQQGSGEKLFF.

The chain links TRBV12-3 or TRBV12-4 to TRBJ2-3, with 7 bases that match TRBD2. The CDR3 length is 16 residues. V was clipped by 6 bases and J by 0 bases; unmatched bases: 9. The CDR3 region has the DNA TGTGCCAGCAGCCGCTCTAGCGGATTTAGCACAGATACGCAGTATTTT. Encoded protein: CASSRSSGFSTDTQYF.

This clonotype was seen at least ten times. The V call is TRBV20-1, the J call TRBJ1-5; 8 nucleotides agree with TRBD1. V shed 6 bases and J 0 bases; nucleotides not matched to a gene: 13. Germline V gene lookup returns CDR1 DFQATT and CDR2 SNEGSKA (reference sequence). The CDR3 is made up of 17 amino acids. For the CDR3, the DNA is TGCAGTGCCATGGACAGGGTGCTAAAGTATAGCAATCAGCCCCAGCATTTT. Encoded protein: CSAMDRVLKYSNQPQHF.

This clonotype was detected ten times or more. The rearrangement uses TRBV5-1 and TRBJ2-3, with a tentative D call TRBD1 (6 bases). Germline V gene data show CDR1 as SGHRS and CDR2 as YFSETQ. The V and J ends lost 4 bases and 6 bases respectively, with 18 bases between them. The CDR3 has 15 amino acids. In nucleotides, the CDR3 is TGCGCCAGCAGCCCGCAATCAGGGGCGAGGGATACGCAGTATTTT. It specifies CASSPQSGARDTQYF. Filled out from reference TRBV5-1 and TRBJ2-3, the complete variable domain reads KAGVTQTPRYLIKTRGQQVTLSCSPISGHRSVSWYQQTPGQGLQFLFEYFSETQRNKGNFPGRFSGRQFSNSRSEMNVSTLELGDSALYLCASSPQSGARDTQYFGPGTRLTVL.